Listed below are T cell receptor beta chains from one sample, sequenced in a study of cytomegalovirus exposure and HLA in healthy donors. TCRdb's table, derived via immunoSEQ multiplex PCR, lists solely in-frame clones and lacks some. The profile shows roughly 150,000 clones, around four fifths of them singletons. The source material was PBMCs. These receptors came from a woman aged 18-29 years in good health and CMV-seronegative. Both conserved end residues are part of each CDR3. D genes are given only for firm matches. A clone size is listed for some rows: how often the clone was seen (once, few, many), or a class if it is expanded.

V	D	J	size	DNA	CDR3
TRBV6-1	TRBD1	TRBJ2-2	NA	TGTGCCAGCAGGAACAGGGGTCAGGCCGGGGAGCTGTTTTTT	CASRNRGQAGELFF
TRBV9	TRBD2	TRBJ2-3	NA	TGTGCCAGCAGCGTAGCAGCGCGGGGGGATACGCAGTATTTT	CASSVAARGDTQYF
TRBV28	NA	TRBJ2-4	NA	TGTGCCAGCAGTTTAGGCACGTCCCCCAGTGGAGCCAAAAACATTCAGTACTTC	CASSLGTSPSGAKNIQYF
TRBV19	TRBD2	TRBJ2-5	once	TGTGCCAGTAGTAATCTAGCGGGGGCCTTGGAGACCCAGTACTTC	CASSNLAGALETQYF
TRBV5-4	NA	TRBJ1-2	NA	TGTGCCAGCAGCTTGCGGGGGGGTTGGTATGGCTACACCTTC	CASSLRGGWYGYTF
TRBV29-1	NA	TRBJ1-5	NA	TGCAGCGTTCATGAGGCTCCCAATCAGCCCCAGCATTTT	CSVHEAPNQPQHF
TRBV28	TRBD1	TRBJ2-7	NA	TGTGCCATCAGTAACAGGGGGGCTTCCTACGAGCAGTACTTC	CAISNRGASYEQYF
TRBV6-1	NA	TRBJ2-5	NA	TGTGCCAGCAGTAGGGGTATGGAAGAGACCCAGTACTTC	CASSRGMEETQYF
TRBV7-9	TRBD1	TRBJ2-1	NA	TGTTCCAGCAGCTCTGGACAGGGAAGCTGGGTTGAGCAGTTCTTC	CSSSSGQGSWVEQFF
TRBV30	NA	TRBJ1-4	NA	TGTGCCTGGAGGAATCAGGGTTTAGAAAAACTGTTTTTT	CAWRNQGLEKLFF
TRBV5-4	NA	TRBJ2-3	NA	TGTGCCAGCAGCTTGGCCAGGGGTAGCACAGATACGCAGTATTTT	CASSLARGSTDTQYF
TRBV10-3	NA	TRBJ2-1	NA	TGTGCCATCAGCGCCGGGACTGCCTACAATGAGCAGTTCTTC	CAISAGTAYNEQFF
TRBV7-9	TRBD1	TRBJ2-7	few	TGTGCCAGCTCTAAACAGGGGGCTTCAAGCTCCTACGAGCAGTACTTC	CASSKQGASSSYEQYF
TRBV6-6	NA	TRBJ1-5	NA	TGTGCCAGCAGGCTGCGACGGGTAGGCAATCAGCCCCAGCATTTT	CASRLRRVGNQPQHF
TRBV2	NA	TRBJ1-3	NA	TGTGCCAGCAGTGAAGCGCGGGTCTTTTCTGGAAACACCATATATTTT	CASSEARVFSGNTIYF